These 24 T cell receptor beta chains share one sample of origin, sequenced in a study of persistence of HIV-infected CD4 T cells. Nonspecific anti-CD3/anti-CD28 bead stimulation represents the broad CD4+ T cell repertoire. Sorting selected CD4+ T cells upregulating both CD40 ligand and CD69. Their cognate antigens are unknown. This was the immunoSEQ version 4 assay in survey mode. Libraries were prepared by immunoSEQ multiplex PCR; TCRdb keeps only in-frame clonotypes and omits some of them. The sample has around 40,000 clones, 88% seen once. Sample: CD4+ T cells sorted from PBMCs after roughly 17-hour stimulation, taken from a patient who received antiretroviral therapy. The source of these receptors is an adult woman with HIV who was CMV-seropositive.

This chain uses TRBV6-5 with TRBJ1-6; no definite D call. This CDR3 spans 10 amino acids. The germline V and J ends were trimmed by 7 bases and 14 bases, with 9 bases remaining between them. Germline lookup yields CDR1 MNHEY and CDR2 SVGAGI. The CDR3 DNA is TGTGCCAGCATGTTAGGCTCCCTCCACTTT. This encodes CASMLGSLHF.

The chain links TRBV2 to TRBJ2-2, with D hard to call. The germline gives CDR1 SNHLY, CDR2 FYNNEI. Trimming left V 6 bases short and J 0 bases short, with 8 bases between. The CDR3 extends over 14 amino acids. As DNA, the CDR3 is TGTGCCAGCAGCCCTTTCACGAACACCGGGGAGCTGTTTTTT. Its protein is CASSPFTNTGELFF. The full variable domain, with the rest looked up from reference TRBV2 and TRBJ2-2, is EPEVTQTPSHQVTQMGQEVILRCVPISNHLYFYWYRQILGQKVEFLVSFYNNEISEKSEIFDDQFSVERPDGSNFTLKIRSTKLEDSAMYFCASSPFTNTGELFFGEGSRLTVL.

The V call is TRBV12-3 or TRBV12-4, the J call TRBJ2-7; D is undetermined. CDR3 size: 11 residues. Trimming stripped 6 bases from V and 0 bases from J, with 3 bases between. Here the CDR3 reads CASRASYEQYF. CDR3 nucleotide sequence: TGTGCCAGCAGGGCCTCCTACGAGCAGTACTTC.

J is TRBJ2-2 and V is TRBV19; tentatively, D is TRBD2 (5 bases). The germline V gene has CDR1 LNHDA and CDR2 SQIVND (reference sequence). This CDR3 is built from 15 residues. The V gene lost 2 bases and the J gene lost 1 base, with 8 bases spanning the gap. CDR3 amino acids: CASSIRRLNTGELFF. The CDR3 DNA reads as TGTGCCAGTAGTATAAGGAGGTTGAACACCGGGGAGCTGTTTTTT.

This chain uses TRBV28 with TRBJ1-1, with D maybe TRBD1 (5 bases). Trimming cost V 2 bases and J 10 bases, with 11 bases left between them. This CDR3 has 12 residues. Germline V lookup: CDR1 MDHEN, CDR2 SYDVKM. The CDR3 DNA sequence: TGTGCCAGCAGTTTACTCACAGGCGTAGCTTTCTTT. It is translated as CASSLLTGVAFF.

J is TRBJ1-4 and V is TRBV6-5; D is unclear. This CDR3 has 15 residues. The germline V and J ends were trimmed by 0 bases and 0 bases, with 5 bases remaining between them. Germline CDR1 is MNHEY and CDR2 is SVGAGI. The CDR3 nucleotides are TGTGCCAGCAGTTACTCAGGCCCAACTAATGAAAAACTGTTTTTT. Amino acids: CASSYSGPTNEKLFF.

The V call is TRBV3-1 (or the pseudogene TRBV3-2), the J call TRBJ1-2; no firm D call. Trimming stripped 0 bases from V and 2 bases from J, with 7 bases between. The CDR3 runs to 14 residues. In germline, CDR1 is LGHDT, CDR2 YNNKEL (reference sequence). The CDR3 DNA is TGTGCCAGCAGCCAAGAGGCGGCGAACTATGGCTACACCTTC. Its translation: CASSQEAANYGYTF.

The chain uses TRBV6-1 and TRBJ2-3; a weak D match, TRBD1 (5 bases). There are 14 residues in the CDR3. Trimming removed 3 bases from V and 2 bases from J, with 9 bases in between. Germline lookup yields CDR1 MNHNS and CDR2 SASEGT. CDR3 in DNA: TGTGCCAGCAGTGACAGGGCCCCCACAGATACGCAGTATTTT. Amino acids: CASSDRAPTDTQYF.

The V and J genes are TRBV14 and TRBJ2-5; 7 bases fit TRBD2. CDR1 is SGHDN and CDR2 is FVKESK in the germline V gene. J lost 1 base, V lost 4 bases, and 9 bases had no gene match. This CDR3 comprises 16 residues. The CDR3 DNA reads TGTGCCAGCAGCCTCCGAGCGGGGTTACCCCAAGAGACCCAGTACTTC. Translated, it gives CASSLRAGLPQETQYF. Based on the CDR3 plus reference TRBV14 and TRBJ2-5, the full variable domain is EAGVTQFPSHSVIEKGQTVTLRCDPISGHDNLYWYRRVMGKEIKFLLHFVKESKQDESGMPNNRFLAERTGGTYSTLKVQPAELEDSGVYFCASSLRAGLPQETQYFGPGTRLLVL.

The rearrangement links TRBV7-8 to TRBJ2-5; 15 bases map to TRBD2. Germline CDR1 and CDR2: SGHVS and FQNEAQ. This CDR3 contains 16 residues. V was pared by 5 bases and J by 5 bases, with 6 bases of the junction left unmatched. CDR3 residues: CASSTGLAGGFETQYF. CDR3 sequence (DNA): TGTGCCAGCAGCACGGGACTAGCGGGGGGTTTTGAGACCCAGTACTTC.

This clone has only one observation. The rearrangement uses TRBV2 and TRBJ2-3, with 14 bases aligning to TRBD2. This CDR3 is built from 16 residues. Per the germline V gene, CDR1 is SNHLY and CDR2 is FYNNEI. V lost 5 bases and J lost 4; bases outside the gene matches: 5. The CDR3 nucleotides read TGTGCCAGCAGTATGAGGACTAGCGGGGGGTCAGATACGCAGTATTTT. This translates into CASSMRTSGGSDTQYF.

J is TRBJ1-1 and V is TRBV9; D is possibly TRBD1 (5 bases). The CDR3 is made up of 15 amino acids. Trimming shortened V by 0 bases and J by 3 bases, and 12 bases separated the two germline ends. The V gene's germline CDR1 is SGDLS and CDR2 YYNGEE. CDR3 amino acids: CASSVVPGGDTEAFF. The CDR3 coding sequence is TGTGCCAGCAGCGTAGTTCCAGGAGGGGACACTGAAGCTTTCTTT.

The genes are TRBV23-1 and TRBJ1-1; D is unresolved. TRBV23-1 is an ORF; its function is uncertain. Trimming took off 6 bases at V and 0 bases at J, with 5 bases between the two ends. The CDR3 length is 12 residues. The CDR3: CASRRVNTEAFF. The CDR3 region has the DNA TGCGCCAGCAGAAGGGTGAACACTGAAGCTTTCTTT.

V usage is TRBV18 and J usage is TRBJ1-2; a possible D gene is TRBD1 (5 bases). The CDR3 is 12 residues long. Trimming took off 5 bases at V and 8 bases at J, with 12 bases between the two ends. Germline CDR1 and CDR2: KGHSH and LQKENI. CDR3 nucleotides: TGTGCCAGCTCAAGGGGCCGGGACGGCTACACCTTC. Translation: CASSRGRDGYTF.

The V and J genes are TRBV9 and TRBJ1-1, with 8 bases that match TRBD1. J lost 0 bases, V lost 4 bases, and 5 bases had no gene match. This CDR3 is built from 15 residues. Germline CDR1 reads SGDLS; CDR2 reads YYNGEE. CDR3 loop: CASSTRTGLNTEAFF. In DNA, the CDR3 is TGTGCCAGCAGCACCCGGACAGGGCTGAACACTGAAGCTTTCTTT.

The genes are TRBV4-2 and TRBJ2-3, with D perhaps TRBD1 or TRBD2 (5 bases each). This CDR3 has 17 residues. Deletions cut 0 bases from V and 1 base from J, with 14 bases between. Germline CDR1 is LGHNA and CDR2 is YNFKEQ. This CDR3 is CASSQDLGDHGTDTQYF. CDR3 in DNA: TGTGCCAGCAGCCAAGATCTTGGGGACCATGGCACAGATACGCAGTATTTT.

The chain is built from TRBV20-1 and TRBJ2-1; unclear D gene. V was shortened by 6 bases and J by 10 bases, with 13 bases between the two germline ends. CDR3 length equals 11 residues. The germline gives CDR1 DFQATT, CDR2 SNEGSKA (reference sequence). The CDR3, as DNA: TGCAGTGCCCCCGTCCCTATAGAGCAGTTCTTC. Translated: CSAPVPIEQFF.

On this clone itself: The sample contains more than one DNA sequence encoding this CDR3. The gene calls are TRBV5-1 and TRBJ1-3; D gene uncertain. This CDR3 contains 16 residues. Between the trimmed V and J ends, which lost 0 bases and 0 bases, there was a span of 10 bases. Per germline, CDR1 SGHRS and CDR2 YFSETQ. The CDR3 DNA reads TGCGCCAGCAGCTTGGTAGGAGGGAACTCTGGAAACACCATATATTTT. This sequence encodes CASSLVGGNSGNTIYF.

The chain is built from TRBV6-5 and TRBJ2-7; tentatively, D is TRBD2 (6 bases). The germline V gene encodes CDR1 MNHEY and CDR2 SVGAGI. The germline V and J ends were trimmed by 6 bases and 0 bases, with 12 bases remaining between them. CDR3 length: 14 residues. The chain's CDR3 is CASREGMISYEQYV. The CDR3 nucleotides read TGTGCCAGCAGGGAGGGGATGATCTCCTACGAGCAGTACGTC.

V gene TRBV2 combines with J gene TRBJ1-5; maybe TRBD1 (5 bases). The CDR3 is 15 residues long. CDR1 and CDR2 (germline): SNHLY, FYNNEI. The V end lost 6 bases, the J end lost 8 bases, and 20 bases lay between the germline ends. CDR3 nucleotide sequence: TGTGCCAGCAGATCAACCGGGACCCGCAAGGAGCCCCAGCATTTT. It encodes CASRSTGTRKEPQHF.

This chain's CDR3 is CARSLGQGTYEQYV. The CDR3 bases are TGTGCCAGAAGCTTGGGGCAGGGTACCTACGAGCAGTACGTC. V usage is TRBV5-3 and J usage is TRBJ2-7; weak D call: TRBD1 (5 bases). TRBV5-3 carries the ORF label, with uncertain function. CDR3 length: 14 residues. V lost 0 bases and J 2 bases, leaving 9 bases between the germline ends.

This rearrangement joins TRBV7-2 to TRBJ2-4, with 7 bases that match TRBD2. Germline lookup yields CDR1 SGHTA and CDR2 FQGNSA. V shed 2 bases and J 7 bases; nucleotides not matched to a gene: 5. This CDR3 has 14 residues. The CDR3 nucleotides read TGTGCCAGCAGCTTACGCGGGGGTTCGAACATTCAGTACTTC. This sequence encodes CASSLRGGSNIQYF.

V and J are TRBV2 and TRBJ1-2, with 7 bases that match TRBD1. Germline loops: CDR1 SNHLY, CDR2 FYNNEI. This CDR3 region has 12 residues. V shed 11 bases and J 3 bases; nucleotides not matched to a gene: 6. The CDR3 DNA reads TGTGCCGGTTCTCAGGGGGACTATGGCTACACCTTC. It encodes CAGSQGDYGYTF.

The chain has TRBV6-6 and TRBJ2-7; tentative D call: TRBD1 (6 bases). V was pared by 4 bases and J by 0 bases, with 10 bases between. This CDR3 has 14 amino acids. CDR1 MNHNY and CDR2 SVGAGI come from the germline V gene (reference sequence). The CDR3 sequence is CASSLDRFSYEQYF. The CDR3 DNA reads TGTGCCAGCAGTTTGGACAGATTCTCCTACGAGCAGTACTTC.